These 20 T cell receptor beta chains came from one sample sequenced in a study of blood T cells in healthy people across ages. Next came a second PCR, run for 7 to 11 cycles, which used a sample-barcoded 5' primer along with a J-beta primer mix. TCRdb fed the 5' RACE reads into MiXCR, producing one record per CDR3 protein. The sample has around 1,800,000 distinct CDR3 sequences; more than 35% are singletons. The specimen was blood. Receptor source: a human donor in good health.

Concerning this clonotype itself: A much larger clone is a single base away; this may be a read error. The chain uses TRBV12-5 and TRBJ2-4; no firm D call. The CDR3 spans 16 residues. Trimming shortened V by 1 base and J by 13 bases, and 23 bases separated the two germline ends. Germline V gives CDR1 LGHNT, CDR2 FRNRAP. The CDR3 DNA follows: TGTGCTAGTGGTTTGGCTTCCGCCCGGTCGTTATTAGAGCAGTACTTC. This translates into CASGLASARSLLEQYF.

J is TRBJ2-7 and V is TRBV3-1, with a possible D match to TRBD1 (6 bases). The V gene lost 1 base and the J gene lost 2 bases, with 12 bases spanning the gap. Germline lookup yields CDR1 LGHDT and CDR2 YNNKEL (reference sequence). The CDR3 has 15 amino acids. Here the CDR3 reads CASSQGWTATYEQYF. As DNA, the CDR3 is TGTGCCAGCAGCCAAGGGTGGACAGCGACCTACGAGCAGTACTTC.

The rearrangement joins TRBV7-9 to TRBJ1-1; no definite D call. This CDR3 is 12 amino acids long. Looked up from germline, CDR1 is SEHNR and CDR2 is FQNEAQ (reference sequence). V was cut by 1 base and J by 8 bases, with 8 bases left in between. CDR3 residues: CASSLEIQEAFF. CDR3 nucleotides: TGTGCCAGCAGCTTAGAGATACAGGAAGCTTTCTTT.

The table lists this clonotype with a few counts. CDR3 in amino acids: CASSQEFRGGAYEQYF. Written as DNA, the CDR3 is TGCGCCAGCAGCCAAGAGTTCCGCGGGGGCGCCTACGAGCAGTACTTC. The chain recombines TRBV4-3 with TRBJ2-7, with D perhaps TRBD2 (7 bases). Trimming left V 0 bases short and J 2 bases short, with 14 bases between. Germline values: CDR1 LGHNA, CDR2 YSLEER. The CDR3 runs to 16 residues.

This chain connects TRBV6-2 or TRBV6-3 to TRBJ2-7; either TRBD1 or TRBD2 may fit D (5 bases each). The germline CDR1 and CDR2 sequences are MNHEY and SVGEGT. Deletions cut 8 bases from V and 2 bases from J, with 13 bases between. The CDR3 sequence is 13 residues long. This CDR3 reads CASGDLSPYEQYF. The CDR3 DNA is TGTGCCAGCGGGGACCTTTCCCCCTACGAGCAGTACTTC.

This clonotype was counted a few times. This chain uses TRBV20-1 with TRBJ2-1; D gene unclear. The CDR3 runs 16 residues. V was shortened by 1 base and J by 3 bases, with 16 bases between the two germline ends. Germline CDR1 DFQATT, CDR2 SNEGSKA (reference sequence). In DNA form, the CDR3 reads TGCAGTGCTAGAGCCGCTGGGTCCACCGTCTACAATGAGCAGTTCTTC. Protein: CSARAAGSTVYNEQFF.

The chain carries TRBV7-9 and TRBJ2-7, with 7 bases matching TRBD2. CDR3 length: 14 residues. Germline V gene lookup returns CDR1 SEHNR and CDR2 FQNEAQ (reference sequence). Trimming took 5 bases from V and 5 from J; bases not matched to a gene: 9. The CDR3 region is CASSRGELGDEQYF. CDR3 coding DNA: TGTGCCAGCAGCCGGGGGGAACTAGGGGACGAGCAGTACTTC.

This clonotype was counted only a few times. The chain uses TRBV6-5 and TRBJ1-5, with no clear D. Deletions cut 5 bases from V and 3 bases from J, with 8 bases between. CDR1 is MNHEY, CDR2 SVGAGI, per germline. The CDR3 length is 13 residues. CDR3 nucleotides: TGTGCCAGCAGTCCATGGCTCAATCAGCCCCAGCATTTT. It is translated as CASSPWLNQPQHF.

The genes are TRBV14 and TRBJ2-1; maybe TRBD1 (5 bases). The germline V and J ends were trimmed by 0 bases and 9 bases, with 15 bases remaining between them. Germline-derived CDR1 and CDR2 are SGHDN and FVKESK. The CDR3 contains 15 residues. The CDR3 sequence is CASSQEWQGLGEQFF. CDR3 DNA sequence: TGTGCCAGCAGCCAAGAATGGCAGGGTCTCGGTGAGCAGTTCTTC.

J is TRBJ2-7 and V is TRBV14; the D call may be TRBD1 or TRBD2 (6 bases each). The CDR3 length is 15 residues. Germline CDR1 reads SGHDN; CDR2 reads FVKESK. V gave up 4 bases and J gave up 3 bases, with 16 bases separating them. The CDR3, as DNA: TGTGCCAGCAGCCCGGGGGCACGGGGTCTCTACGAGCAGTACTTC. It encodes CASSPGARGLYEQYF.

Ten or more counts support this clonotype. The CDR3 loop is CASSAWGSYNEQFF. CDR3 bases: TGTGCCAGCAGTGCGTGGGGGTCCTACAATGAGCAGTTCTTC. V gene TRBV6-5 combines with J gene TRBJ2-1, with D perhaps matching TRBD1 or TRBD2 (5 bases each). V was clipped by 5 bases and J by 1 base, with 9 bases between them. The CDR3 length is 14 residues. Germline V gene data show CDR1 as MNHEY and CDR2 as SVGAGI.

The CDR3 spells CASSKDRTFYEQYF. CDR3 sequence (DNA): TGTGCCAGCAGCAAGGACAGGACGTTCTACGAGCAGTACTTC. V is TRBV12-3 or TRBV12-4 and J is TRBJ2-7, with TRBD1 matching 7 bases. J gave up 3 bases and V 6 bases, and 8 bases lay outside the gene matches. This CDR3 comprises 14 residues.

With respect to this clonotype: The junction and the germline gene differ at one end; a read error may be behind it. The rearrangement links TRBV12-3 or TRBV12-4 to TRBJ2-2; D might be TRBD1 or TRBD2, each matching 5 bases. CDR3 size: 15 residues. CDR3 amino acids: CASMRGRGFVGELFF. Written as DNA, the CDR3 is TGCGCCAGCATGAGGGGACGGGGATTTGTCGGGGAGCTGTTTTTT.

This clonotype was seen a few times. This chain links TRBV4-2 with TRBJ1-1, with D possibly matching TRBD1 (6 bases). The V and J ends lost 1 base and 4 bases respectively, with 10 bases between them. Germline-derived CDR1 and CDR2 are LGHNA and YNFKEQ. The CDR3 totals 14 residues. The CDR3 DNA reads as TGTGCCAGCAGCCAAGTGCTACAGGGCACTGAAGCTTTCTTT. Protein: CASSQVLQGTEAFF.

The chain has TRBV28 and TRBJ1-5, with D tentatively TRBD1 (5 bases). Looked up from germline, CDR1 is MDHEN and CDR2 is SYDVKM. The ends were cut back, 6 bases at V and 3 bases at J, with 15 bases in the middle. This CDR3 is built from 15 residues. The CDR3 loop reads CASSLQGRDNQPQHF. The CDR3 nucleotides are TGTGCCAGCAGCCTCCAGGGAAGGGACAATCAGCCCCAGCATTTT. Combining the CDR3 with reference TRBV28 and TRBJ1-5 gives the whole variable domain DVKVTQSSRYLVKRTGEKVFLECVQDMDHENMFWYRQDPGLGLRLIYFSYDVKMKEKGDIPEGYSVSREKKERFSLILESASTNQTSMYLCASSLQGRDNQPQHFGDGTRLSIL.

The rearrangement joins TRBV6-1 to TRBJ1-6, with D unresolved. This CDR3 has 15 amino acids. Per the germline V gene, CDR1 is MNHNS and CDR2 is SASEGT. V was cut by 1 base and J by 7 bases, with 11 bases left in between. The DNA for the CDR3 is TGTGCCAGCAGTGAAGGGCTGTTGATAAATTCACCCCTCCACTTT. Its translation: CASSEGLLINSPLHF.

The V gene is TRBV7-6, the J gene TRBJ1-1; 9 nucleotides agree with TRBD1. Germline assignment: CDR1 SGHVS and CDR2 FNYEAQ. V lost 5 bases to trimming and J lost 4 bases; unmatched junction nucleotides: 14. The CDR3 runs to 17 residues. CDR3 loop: CASSLRPGTGLGTEAFF. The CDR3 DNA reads TGTGCCAGCAGCCTGCGTCCCGGGACAGGGTTGGGCACTGAAGCTTTCTTT.

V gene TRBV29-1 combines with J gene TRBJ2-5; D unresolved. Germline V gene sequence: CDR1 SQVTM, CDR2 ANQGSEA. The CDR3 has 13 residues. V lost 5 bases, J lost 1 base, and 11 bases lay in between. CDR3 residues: CSVHGPGQETQYF. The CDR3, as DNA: TGCAGCGTTCACGGACCCGGCCAAGAGACCCAGTACTTC.

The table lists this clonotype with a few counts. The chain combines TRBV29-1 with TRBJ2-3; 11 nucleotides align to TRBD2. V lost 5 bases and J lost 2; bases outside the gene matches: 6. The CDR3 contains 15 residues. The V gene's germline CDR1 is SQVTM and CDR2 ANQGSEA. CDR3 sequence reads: CSVQRLAGPTDTQYF. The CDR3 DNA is TGCAGCGTTCAACGACTAGCGGGACCCACAGATACGCAGTATTTT.

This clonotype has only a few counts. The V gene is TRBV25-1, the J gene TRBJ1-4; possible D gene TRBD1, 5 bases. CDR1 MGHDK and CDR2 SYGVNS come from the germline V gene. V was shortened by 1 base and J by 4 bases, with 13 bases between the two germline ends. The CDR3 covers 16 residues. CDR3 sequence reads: CASSELDTVVNEKLFF. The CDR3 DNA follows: TGTGCCAGCAGTGAATTGGACACGGTAGTTAATGAAAAACTGTTTTTT.